Below, 7 T cell receptor beta chains from the same sample are listed, as sequenced in a study of human T cells and chemical hapten exposure. Specified time point: patch test 1, 2 weeks after DPC sensitization. Treatment noted: therapeutic diphenylcyclopropenone sensitization with weekly scalp DPC. One entry per CDR3 protein results from TCRdb running MiXCR on the RACE reads. The sample comprises roughly 200,000 distinct CDR3 sequences, more than 20% of which are singletons, and 6% to 8% rests with the top ten. The sample in question was whole blood, obtained in connection with sensitization to the hapten diphenylcyclopropenone (DPC). These TCRs come from a woman aged 50 to 65 with alopecia areata. Some clones in this sample may be carry-over from other donors' samples.

This clonotype was seen more than once but under ten times. This chain connects TRBV29-1 to TRBJ1-1; D gene uncertain. Trimming removed 7 bases from V and 1 base from J, with 13 bases in between. CDR3 length equals 13 residues. CDR1 and CDR2 (germline): SQVTM, ANQGSEA. This chain's CDR3 is CSATEAGNTEAFF. CDR3 DNA: TGCAGCGCTACCGAGGCAGGGAACACTGAAGCTTTCTTT. The full variable domain, in which reference TRBV29-1 and TRBJ1-1 provide the parts outside the CDR3, is SAVISQKPSRDICQRGTSLTIQCQVDSQVTMMFWYRQQPGQSLTLIATANQGSEATYESGFVIDKFPISRPNLTFSTLTVSNMSPEDSSIYLCSATEAGNTEAFFGQGTRLTVV.

The chain uses TRBV5-1 and TRBJ2-3; 8 nucleotides align to TRBD2. The junction had 5 bases not matched to a gene; V was cut back by 1 base and J by 1 base. Germline assignment: CDR1 SGHRS and CDR2 YFSETQ. This CDR3 spans 16 amino acids. The CDR3 region has the DNA TGCGCCAGCAGCTTGATGGCGGGAGGCCGCACAGATACGCAGTATTTT. Translation gives CASSLMAGGRTDTQYF.

The chain couples TRBV5-6 to TRBJ2-3; 7 bases are shared with TRBD2. Germline lookup yields CDR1 SGHDT and CDR2 YYEEEE. V gave up 4 bases and J gave up 1 base; unmatched junction bases: 9. This CDR3 is built from 16 residues. The CDR3 bases are TGTGCCAGCAGCCTCCGTGGGAGGGCGGGCACAGATACGCAGTATTTT. As protein: CASSLRGRAGTDTQYF.

The chain links TRBV10-3 to TRBJ1-1; no reliable D call. The CDR3 length is 13 residues. Between the trimmed V and J ends, which lost 2 bases and 4 bases, there was a span of 8 bases. Germline V gene sequence: CDR1 ENHRY, CDR2 SYGVKD. For the CDR3, the DNA is TGTGCCATCAGTGAGCCACCCAGCACTGAAGCTTTCTTT. Protein sequence: CAISEPPSTEAFF.

The chain employs TRBV19 and TRBJ2-1; TRBD1 agrees at 10 bases. CDR1 and CDR2 (germline): LNHDA, SQIVND (reference sequence). The junction had 0 bases not matched to a gene; V was cut back by 3 bases and J by 1 base. CDR3 size: 15 residues. The CDR3 DNA is TGTGCCAGTAGTATGGACAGGGGGTCCTACAATGAGCAGTTCTTC. This gives the protein CASSMDRGSYNEQFF. The variable domain in full, with the rest retrieved from reference TRBV19 and TRBJ2-1, is DGGITQSPKYLFRKEGQNVTLSCEQNLNHDAMYWYRQDPGQGLRLIYYSQIVNDFQKGDIAEGYSVSREKKESFPLTVTSAQKNPTAFYLCASSMDRGSYNEQFFGPGTRLTVL.

The rearrangement links TRBV20-1 to TRBJ1-3; D gene uncertain. V gave up 5 bases and J gave up 2 bases, with 7 bases separating them. The CDR3 runs to 12 residues. Germline V gene lookup returns CDR1 DFQATT and CDR2 SNEGSKA (reference sequence). In nucleotides, the CDR3 is TGCAGTGCTCCTAACGCTGGAAACACCATATATTTT. Its translation is CSAPNAGNTIYF.

In its sample, this clonotype was seen a few times. The CDR3 sequence: CSAATAGVGYTF. The CDR3 region has the DNA TGCAGTGCTGCCACAGCAGGAGTTGGCTACACCTTC. The chain couples TRBV20-1 to TRBJ1-2, with D hard to call. The V end lost 5 bases, the J end lost 7 bases, and 14 bases lay between the germline ends. This CDR3 region has 12 residues. Germline V gene lookup returns CDR1 DFQATT and CDR2 SNEGSKA (reference sequence).